This TCR beta chain was documented in a study of T cell repertoires in cytomegalovirus infection. Across the study: Public TCR beta signatures provided an indication of both CMV infection and a matching HLA type. General study results and limits: Summed public TCR beta family frequency identified CMV carriers bearing the relevant HLA. What dominated the ex vivo response were HLA-C-restricted CMV-specific TCR beta clonotypes.

This CDR3 comprises 17 residues. V was clipped by 4 bases and J by 1 base, with 17 bases between them. From germline, CDR1 is MGHRA and CDR2 YSYEKL. TCRdb called the reads again in MiXCR, with one record for every CDR3 protein. This table holds approximately 260,000 distinct CDR3 sequences, about 17% found once. Of note for this clonotype: The antigen remains undetermined.

The origin of this receptor is a human donor in good health (CMV status not recorded). Some clones in this sample may be carry-over from other donors' samples. The sequencing input was CD8+ T cells from PBMCs. The genes are TRBV4-1 and TRBJ2-1; tentative D call: TRBD2 (5 bases). The DNA of the CDR3 is TGCGCCAGCAGCCGACGGGGAGCAGGCGGGTCCTACAATGAGCAGTTCTTC. It is translated as CASSRRGAGGSYNEQFF.